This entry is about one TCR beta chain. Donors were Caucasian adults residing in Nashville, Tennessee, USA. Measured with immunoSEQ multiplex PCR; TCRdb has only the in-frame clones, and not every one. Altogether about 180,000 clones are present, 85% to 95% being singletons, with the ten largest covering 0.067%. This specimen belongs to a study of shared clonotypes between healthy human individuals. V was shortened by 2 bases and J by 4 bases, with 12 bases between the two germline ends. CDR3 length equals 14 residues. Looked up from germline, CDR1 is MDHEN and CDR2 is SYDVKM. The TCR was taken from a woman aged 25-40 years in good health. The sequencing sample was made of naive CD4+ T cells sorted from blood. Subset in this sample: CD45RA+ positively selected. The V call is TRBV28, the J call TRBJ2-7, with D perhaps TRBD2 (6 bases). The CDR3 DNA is TGTGCCAGCAGTTTAGGGGGGATGGGATACGAGCAGTACTTC. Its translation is CASSLGGMGYEQYF.